The 4 T cell receptor beta chains presented below share a single source sample, sequenced in a study of long-term antiretroviral therapy in people with HIV. Survey-level resolution applied to immunoSEQ assay v3.0. The protocol was immunoSEQ multiplex PCR, while the TCRdb copy is restricted to in-frame clones and leaves out a portion. The sample has roughly 16,000 clones; roughly 96% are singletons. This specimen was unsorted PBMCs, taken approximately 11 years after starting antiretroviral therapy. These receptors all come from a man between 25 and 39 years old with HIV.

V usage is TRBV28 and J usage is TRBJ2-5; D possibly corresponds to TRBD2 (6 bases). Trimming took 5 bases from V and 3 from J, leaving 13 bases between them. This CDR3 is 14 amino acids long. Germline assignment: CDR1 MDHEN and CDR2 SYDVKM. CDR3 sequence reads: CASSRGNYEETQYF. CDR3 coding DNA: TGTGCCAGCAGTCGGGGGAATTATGAAGAGACCCAGTACTTC.

V usage is TRBV5-4 and J usage is TRBJ2-3, with 10 bases identical to TRBD2. V trimming: 7 bases; J trimming: 0 bases; junction bases outside the gene matches: 8. Germline V gene lookup returns CDR1 SGHNT and CDR2 YYREEE (reference sequence). The CDR3 consists of 16 residues. For the CDR3, the DNA is TGTGCCAGCTTCCTCACTAGCGGGGCTAGCACAGATACGCAGTATTTT. Amino acids: CASFLTSGASTDTQYF.

The chain joins TRBV5-6 to TRBJ1-2, with 7 bases matching TRBD1. Germline lookup yields CDR1 SGHDT and CDR2 YYEEEE. The V segment lost 3 bases and the J segment 3 bases; nucleotides outside the gene matches: 14. The CDR3 sequence is 17 residues long. CDR3 DNA sequence: TGTGCCAGCAGCTCCCGGGACAGAATCCCATGGGACTATGGCTACACCTTC. Translating it yields CASSSRDRIPWDYGYTF.

V gene TRBV7-2 combines with J gene TRBJ2-2, with a possible D match to TRBD1 (6 bases). Trimming removed 3 bases at V and 1 base at J, with 9 bases between. The CDR3 extends over 15 amino acids. CDR1 and CDR2 (germline): SGHTA, FQGNSA. CDR3 in amino acids: CASSFTTGNTGELFF. The CDR3 DNA reads as TGTGCCAGCAGCTTCACGACAGGGAACACCGGGGAGCTGTTTTTT.